A single T cell receptor (beta chain) is shown here with its context. Its antigen is still unknown. Using immunoSEQ multiplex PCR, the repertoire was profiled, and TCRdb retains in-frame clones only, with some absent. The sample holds more than 45,000 clones; 80% to 95% are singletons and the top ten take over 6.5%. This CDR3 is built from 15 residues. V was cut by 2 bases and J by 5 bases, with 14 bases left in between. Germline V gene sequence: CDR1 MNHEY, CDR2 SVGAGI. The data were taken from a study of OX40 agonist ivuxolimab in advanced cancers. Overall study: In this cohort, patients received ivuxolimab, an agonistic anti-OX40 (CD134) antibody. Patient treatment consisted of intravenous ivuxolimab administration every 2 weeks at 0.01 to 10 mg/kg.

Study conclusions and caveats: Nonresponders, in some cases, also had low normalized T-cell clonal expansion. CD8+ T cells (on average) carried more expanded clones than CD4+ T cells.

The rearrangement joins TRBV6-5 to TRBJ2-3; no reliable D call. The sequenced sample was CD4+ or CD8+ T cells sorted from blood, obtained in a trial of the OX40 agonist ivuxolimab. This receptor was taken from an adult with an advanced solid tumor such as melanoma, head and neck, liver or kidney cancer. The CDR3 nucleotides are TGTGCCAGCAGTTACGGCGCTACCCGAGGAGATACGCAGTATTTT. Translation: CASSYGATRGDTQYF.